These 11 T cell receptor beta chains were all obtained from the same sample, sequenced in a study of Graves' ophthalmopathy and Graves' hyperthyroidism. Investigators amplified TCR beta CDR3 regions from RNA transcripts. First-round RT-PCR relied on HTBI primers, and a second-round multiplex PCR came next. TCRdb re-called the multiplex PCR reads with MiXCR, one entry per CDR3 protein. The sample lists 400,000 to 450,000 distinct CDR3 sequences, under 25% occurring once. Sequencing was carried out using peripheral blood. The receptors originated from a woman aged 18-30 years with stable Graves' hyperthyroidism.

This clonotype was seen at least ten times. The CDR3 sequence is CATSPDRMNTEAFF. CDR3 nucleotide sequence: TGTGCCACCAGCCCTGACAGAATGAACACTGAAGCTTTCTTT. V gene TRBV15 combines with J gene TRBJ1-1, with D perhaps matching TRBD1 (5 bases). Trimming left V 5 bases short and J 0 bases short, with 10 bases between. From germline, CDR1 is LNHNV and CDR2 YYDKDF (reference sequence). The CDR3 is 14 residues long.

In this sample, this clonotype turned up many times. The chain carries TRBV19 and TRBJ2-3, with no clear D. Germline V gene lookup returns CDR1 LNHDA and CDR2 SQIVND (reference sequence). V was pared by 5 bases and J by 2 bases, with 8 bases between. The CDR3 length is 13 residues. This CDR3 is CASSEVPTDTQYF. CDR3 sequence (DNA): TGTGCCAGTAGTGAGGTGCCCACAGATACGCAGTATTTT.

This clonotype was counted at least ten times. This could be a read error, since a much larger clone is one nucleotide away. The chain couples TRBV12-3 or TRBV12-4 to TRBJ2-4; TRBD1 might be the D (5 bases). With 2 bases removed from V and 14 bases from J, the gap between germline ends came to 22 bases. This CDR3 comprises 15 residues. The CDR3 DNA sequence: TGTGCCAGCAGTTTACGCCAGGGTATGGGTGAGACCAAGTACTTC. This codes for CASSLRQGMGETKYF.

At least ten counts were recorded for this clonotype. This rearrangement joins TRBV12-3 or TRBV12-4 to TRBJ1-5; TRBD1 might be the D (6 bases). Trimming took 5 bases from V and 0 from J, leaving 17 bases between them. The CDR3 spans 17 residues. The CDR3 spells CASSPLGGQYSNQPQHF. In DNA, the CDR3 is TGTGCCAGCAGTCCGCTGGGGGGGCAGTATAGCAATCAGCCCCAGCATTTT.

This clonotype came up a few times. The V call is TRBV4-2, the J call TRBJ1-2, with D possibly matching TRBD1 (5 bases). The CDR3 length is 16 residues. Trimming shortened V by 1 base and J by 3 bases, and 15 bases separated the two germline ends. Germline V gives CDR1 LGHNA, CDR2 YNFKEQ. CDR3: CASSQVPRDLYYGYTF. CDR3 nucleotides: TGTGCCAGCAGCCAAGTCCCCAGGGACCTTTACTATGGCTACACCTTC.

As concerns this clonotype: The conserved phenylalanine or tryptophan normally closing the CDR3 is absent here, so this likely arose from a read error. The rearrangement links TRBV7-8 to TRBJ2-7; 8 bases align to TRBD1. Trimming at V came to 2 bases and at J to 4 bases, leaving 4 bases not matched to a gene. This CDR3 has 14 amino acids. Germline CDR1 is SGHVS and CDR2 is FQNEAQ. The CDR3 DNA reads TGTGCCAGCAGCTTACAGGGGGCCAGGTACGAGCAGTACTTG. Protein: CASSLQGARYEQYL.

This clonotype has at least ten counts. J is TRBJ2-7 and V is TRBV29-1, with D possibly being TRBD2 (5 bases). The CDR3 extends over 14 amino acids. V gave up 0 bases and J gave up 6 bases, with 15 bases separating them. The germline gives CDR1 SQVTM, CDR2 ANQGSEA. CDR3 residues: CSVEDDPGGSEQYF. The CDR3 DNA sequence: TGCAGCGTTGAAGATGACCCCGGAGGTTCCGAGCAGTACTTC.

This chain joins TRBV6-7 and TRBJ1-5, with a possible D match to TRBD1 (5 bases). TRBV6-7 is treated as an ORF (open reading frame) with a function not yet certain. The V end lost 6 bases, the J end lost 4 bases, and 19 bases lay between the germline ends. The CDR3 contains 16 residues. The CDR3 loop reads CASSRIWDGWNQPQHF. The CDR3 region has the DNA TGTGCCAGCAGCCGAATCTGGGACGGATGGAATCAGCCCCAGCATTTT.

The CDR3 sequence is CASSPGGGAVQPQHF. The CDR3 DNA is TGTGCCAGCAGCCCGGGAGGAGGGGCGGTTCAGCCCCAGCATTTT. The V call is TRBV5-6, the J call TRBJ1-5, with TRBD1 as a possible D gene (5 bases). V was shortened by 4 bases and J by 6 bases, with 17 bases between the two germline ends. CDR1 SGHDT and CDR2 YYEEEE come from the germline V gene. This CDR3 is built from 15 residues. Drawing the rest from reference TRBV5-6 and TRBJ1-5, the complete variable domain is DAGVTQSPTHLIKTRGQQVTLRCSPKSGHDTVSWYQQALGQGPQFIFQYYEEEERQRGNFPDRFSGHQFPNYSSELNVNALLLGDSALYLCASSPGGGAVQPQHFGDGTRLSIL.

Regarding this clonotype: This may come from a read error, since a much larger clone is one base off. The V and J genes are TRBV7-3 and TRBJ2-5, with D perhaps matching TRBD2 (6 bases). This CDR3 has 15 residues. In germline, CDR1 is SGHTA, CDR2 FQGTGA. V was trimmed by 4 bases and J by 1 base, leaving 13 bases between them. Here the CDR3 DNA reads TGTGCCAGCAGCTCTAGGCCGGGACTCCAAGAGACCCAGTACTTC. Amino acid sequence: CASSSRPGLQETQYF.

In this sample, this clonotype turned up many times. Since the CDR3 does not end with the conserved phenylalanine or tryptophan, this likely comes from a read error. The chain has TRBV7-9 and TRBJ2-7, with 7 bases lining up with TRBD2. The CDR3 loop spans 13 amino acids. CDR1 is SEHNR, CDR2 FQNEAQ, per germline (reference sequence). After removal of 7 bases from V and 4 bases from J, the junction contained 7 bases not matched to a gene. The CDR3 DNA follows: TGTGCCAGCACCCGGGACTACAGATACGAGCAGTACTCC. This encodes CASTRDYRYEQYS.